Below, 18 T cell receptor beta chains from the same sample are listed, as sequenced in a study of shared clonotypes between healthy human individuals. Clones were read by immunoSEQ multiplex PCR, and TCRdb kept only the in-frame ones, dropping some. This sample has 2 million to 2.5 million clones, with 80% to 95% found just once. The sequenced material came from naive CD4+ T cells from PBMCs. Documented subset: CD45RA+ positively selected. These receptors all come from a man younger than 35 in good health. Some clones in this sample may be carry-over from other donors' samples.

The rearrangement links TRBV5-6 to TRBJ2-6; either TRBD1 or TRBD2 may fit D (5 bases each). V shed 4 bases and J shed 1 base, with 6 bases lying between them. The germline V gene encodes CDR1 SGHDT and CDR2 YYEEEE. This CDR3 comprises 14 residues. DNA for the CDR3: TGTGCCAGCAGCGAGGGGTCTGGGGCCAACGTCCTGACTTTC. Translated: CASSEGSGANVLTF.

CDR3 sequence reads: CASSGGIAKNIQYF. Here the CDR3 DNA reads TGTGCCAGCAGTGGGGGGATAGCCAAAAACATTCAGTACTTC. This sequence joins TRBV2 and TRBJ2-4; TRBD1 or TRBD2 may be the D gene (5 bases each). Looked up from germline, CDR1 is SNHLY and CDR2 is FYNNEI. The CDR3 is made up of 14 amino acids. V lost 4 bases, J lost 0 bases, and 7 bases lay in between. The entire variable domain, with the rest obtained from reference TRBV2 and TRBJ2-4, is as follows: EPEVTQTPSHQVTQMGQEVILRCVPISNHLYFYWYRQILGQKVEFLVSFYNNEISEKSEIFDDQFSVERPDGSNFTLKIRSTKLEDSAMYFCASSGGIAKNIQYFGAGTRLSVL.

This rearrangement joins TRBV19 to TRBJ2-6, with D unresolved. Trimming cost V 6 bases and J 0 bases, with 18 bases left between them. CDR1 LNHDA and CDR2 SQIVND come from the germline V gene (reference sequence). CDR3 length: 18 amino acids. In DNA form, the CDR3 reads TGTGCCAGTAGAGGGCCCCGGCCACTGAACTCTGGGGCCAACGTCCTGACTTTC. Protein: CASRGPRPLNSGANVLTF.

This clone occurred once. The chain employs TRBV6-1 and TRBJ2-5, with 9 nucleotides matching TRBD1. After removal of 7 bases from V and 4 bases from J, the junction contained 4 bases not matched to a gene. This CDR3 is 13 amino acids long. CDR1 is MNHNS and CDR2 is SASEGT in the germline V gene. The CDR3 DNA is TGTGCCAGCACCCCGGACAGGGGAGAGACCCAGTACTTC. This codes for CASTPDRGETQYF.

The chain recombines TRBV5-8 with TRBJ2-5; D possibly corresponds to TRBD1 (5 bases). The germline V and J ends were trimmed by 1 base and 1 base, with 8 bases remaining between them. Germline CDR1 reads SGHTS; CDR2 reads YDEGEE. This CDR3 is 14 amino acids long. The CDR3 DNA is TGTGCCAGCAGCTTGATGACAGTCCAAGAGACCCAGTACTTC. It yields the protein CASSLMTVQETQYF.

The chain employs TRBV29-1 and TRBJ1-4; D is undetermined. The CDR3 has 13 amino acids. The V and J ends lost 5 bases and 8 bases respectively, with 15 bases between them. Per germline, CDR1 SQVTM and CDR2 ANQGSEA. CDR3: CSVLTSGGEKLFF. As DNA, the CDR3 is TGCAGCGTTCTTACTTCGGGAGGCGAAAAACTGTTTTTT.

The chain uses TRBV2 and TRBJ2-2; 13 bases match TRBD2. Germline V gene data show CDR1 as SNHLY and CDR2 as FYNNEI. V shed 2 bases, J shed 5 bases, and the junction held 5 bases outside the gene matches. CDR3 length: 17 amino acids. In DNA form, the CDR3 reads TGTGCCAGCAGTGAAAGGGGACTAGCGGGAAAGACCGGGGAGCTGTTTTTT. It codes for CASSERGLAGKTGELFF.

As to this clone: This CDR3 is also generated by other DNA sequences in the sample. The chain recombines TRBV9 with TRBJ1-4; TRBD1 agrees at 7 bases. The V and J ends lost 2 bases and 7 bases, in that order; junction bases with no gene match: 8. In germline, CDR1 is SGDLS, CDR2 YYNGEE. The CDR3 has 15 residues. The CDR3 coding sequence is TGTGCCAGCAGCGTCAACAGGGGCTTGGGTGAAAAACTGTTTTTT. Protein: CASSVNRGLGEKLFF.

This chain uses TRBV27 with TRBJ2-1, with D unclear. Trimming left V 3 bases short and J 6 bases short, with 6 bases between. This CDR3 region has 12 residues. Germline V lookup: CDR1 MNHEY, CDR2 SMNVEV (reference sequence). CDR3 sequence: CASSFEANEQFF. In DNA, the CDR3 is TGTGCCAGCAGTTTCGAGGCCAATGAGCAGTTCTTC.

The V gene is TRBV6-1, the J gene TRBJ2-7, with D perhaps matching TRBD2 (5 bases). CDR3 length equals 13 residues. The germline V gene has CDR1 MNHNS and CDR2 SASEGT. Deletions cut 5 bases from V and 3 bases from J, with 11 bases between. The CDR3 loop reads CASSSPGIYEQYF. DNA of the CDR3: TGTGCCAGCAGTTCCCCGGGAATCTACGAGCAGTACTTC.

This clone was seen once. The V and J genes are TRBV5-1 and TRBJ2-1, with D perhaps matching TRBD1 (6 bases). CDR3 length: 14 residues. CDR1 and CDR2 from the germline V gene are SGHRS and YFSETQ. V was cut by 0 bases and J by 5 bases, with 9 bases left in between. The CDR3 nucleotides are TGCGCCAGCAGCTTGGGACAGGAAAACAATGAGCAGTTCTTC. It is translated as CASSLGQENNEQFF.

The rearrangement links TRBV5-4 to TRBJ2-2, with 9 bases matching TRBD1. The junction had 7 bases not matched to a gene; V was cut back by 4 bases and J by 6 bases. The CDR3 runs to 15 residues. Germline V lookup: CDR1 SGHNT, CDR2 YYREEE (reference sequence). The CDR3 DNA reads TGTGCCAGCAGCACCCGGACAGGGGTGCCCGGGGAGCTGTTTTTT. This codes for CASSTRTGVPGELFF. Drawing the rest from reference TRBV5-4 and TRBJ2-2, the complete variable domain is ETGVTQSPTHLIKTRGQQVTLRCSSQSGHNTVSWYQQALGQGPQFIFQYYREEENGRGNFPPRFSGLQFPNYSSELNVNALELDDSALYLCASSTRTGVPGELFFGEGSRLTVL.

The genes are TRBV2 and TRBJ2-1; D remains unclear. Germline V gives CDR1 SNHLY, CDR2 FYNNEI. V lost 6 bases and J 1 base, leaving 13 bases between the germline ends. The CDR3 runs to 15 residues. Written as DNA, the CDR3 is TGTGCCAGCAGGTTTAGTGCAGATTCCTACAATGAGCAGTTCTTC. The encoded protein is CASRFSADSYNEQFF.

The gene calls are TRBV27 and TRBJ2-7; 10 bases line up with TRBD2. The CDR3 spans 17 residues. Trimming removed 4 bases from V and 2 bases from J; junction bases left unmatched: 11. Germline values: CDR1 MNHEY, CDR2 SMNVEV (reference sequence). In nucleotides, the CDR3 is TGTGCCAGCAGTTCCAGAAGGACTAGCGGAACTACCTACGAGCAGTACTTC. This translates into CASSSRRTSGTTYEQYF.

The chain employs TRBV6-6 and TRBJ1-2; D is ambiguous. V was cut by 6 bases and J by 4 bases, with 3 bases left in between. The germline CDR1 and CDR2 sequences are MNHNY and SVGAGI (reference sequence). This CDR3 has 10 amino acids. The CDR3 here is CASSLYGYTF. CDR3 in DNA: TGTGCCAGCAGCCTCTATGGCTACACCTTC.

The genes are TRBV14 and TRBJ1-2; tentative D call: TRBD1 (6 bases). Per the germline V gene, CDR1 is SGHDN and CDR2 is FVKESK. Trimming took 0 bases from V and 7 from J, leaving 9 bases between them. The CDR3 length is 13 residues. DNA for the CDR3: TGTGCCAGCAGCCAAGAAACAGGGACTGGCTACACCTTC. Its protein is CASSQETGTGYTF. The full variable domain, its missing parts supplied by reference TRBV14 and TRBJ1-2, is EAGVTQFPSHSVIEKGQTVTLRCDPISGHDNLYWYRRVMGKEIKFLLHFVKESKQDESGMPNNRFLAERTGGTYSTLKVQPAELEDSGVYFCASSQETGTGYTFGSGTRLTVV.

In nucleotides, the CDR3 is TGTGCCAGCAGCTCCCCCGGGGAGGGGGCCACCGGGGAGCTGTTTTTT. It specifies CASSSPGEGATGELFF. This chain uses TRBV28 with TRBJ2-2; tentatively, D is TRBD1 or TRBD2 (7 bases each). V dropped 6 bases and J dropped 4 bases, with 18 bases sitting between them. The CDR3 is 16 amino acids. CDR1 MDHEN and CDR2 SYDVKM come from the germline V gene.

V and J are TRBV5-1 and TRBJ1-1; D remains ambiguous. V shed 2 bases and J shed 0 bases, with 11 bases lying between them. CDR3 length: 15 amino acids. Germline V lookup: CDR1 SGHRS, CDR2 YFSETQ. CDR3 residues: CASSFGFSLNTEAFF. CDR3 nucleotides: TGCGCCAGCAGCTTCGGATTCTCTTTGAACACTGAAGCTTTCTTT.